The 32 T cell receptor beta chains below were found in one sample sequenced in a study of T cell repertoires in ileal Crohn's disease. Sequencing used immunoSEQ multiplex PCR; TCRdb keeps in-frame clones, though not all of them. Of some 16,000 clones in the sample, 80% were seen once. Source material: ileal tissue. Receptor source: an adult with Crohn's disease.

This chain uses TRBV6-5 with TRBJ1-5; 7 bases match TRBD1. The V segment lost 5 bases and the J segment 5 bases; nucleotides outside the gene matches: 9. The CDR3 has 15 amino acids. In germline, CDR1 is MNHEY, CDR2 SVGAGI. DNA of the CDR3: TGTGCCAGCAGTCGTCGACAGGGTGGAGATCAGCCCCAGCATTTT. Translating it yields CASSRRQGGDQPQHF.

CDR3: CASSYGRSTGELFF. The CDR3 DNA sequence: TGTGCCAGCAGTTACGGGCGTTCCACCGGGGAGCTGTTTTTT. V is TRBV6-5 and J is TRBJ2-2; D is undetermined. Germline CDR1 MNHEY, CDR2 SVGAGI. This CDR3 region has 14 residues. Trimming pared 2 bases from V and 4 bases from J, leaving 8 bases between.

The CDR3 loop is CASSLEQGDEAFF. DNA for the CDR3: TGTGCCAGCAGCTTGGAACAGGGAGATGAAGCTTTCTTT. The chain couples TRBV5-4 to TRBJ1-1; possible D gene TRBD1, 6 bases. CDR3 length: 13 residues. V lost 0 bases to trimming and J lost 7 bases, with 10 bases between them. The germline gives CDR1 SGHNT, CDR2 YYREEE (reference sequence). The entire variable domain, with the rest obtained from reference TRBV5-4 and TRBJ1-1, is as follows: ETGVTQSPTHLIKTRGQQVTLRCSSQSGHNTVSWYQQALGQGPQFIFQYYREEENGRGNFPPRFSGLQFPNYSSELNVNALELDDSALYLCASSLEQGDEAFFGQGTRLTVV.

This rearrangement joins TRBV6-4 to TRBJ2-3; D gene ambiguous. CDR1 is MRHNA and CDR2 is SNTAGT in the germline V gene. The CDR3 consists of 14 residues. V lost 2 bases, J lost 0 bases, and 6 bases lay in between. In DNA form, the CDR3 reads TGTGCCAGCAGTGACAGCTCTAGCACAGATACGCAGTATTTT. This gives the protein CASSDSSSTDTQYF.

V gene TRBV6-5 combines with J gene TRBJ1-2, with 10 bases that match TRBD1. The CDR3 runs 14 residues. The V segment lost 4 bases and the J segment 5 bases; nucleotides outside the gene matches: 4. From germline, CDR1 is MNHEY and CDR2 SVGAGI. The CDR3 spells CASSSDRGRYGYTF. The CDR3 DNA is TGTGCCAGCAGTTCGGACAGGGGGAGGTATGGCTACACCTTC.

The chain combines TRBV29-1 with TRBJ2-1, with D perhaps matching TRBD2 (5 bases). Trimming stripped 3 bases from V and 0 bases from J, with 15 bases between. This CDR3 is built from 16 residues. The germline gives CDR1 SQVTM, CDR2 ANQGSEA. CDR3 in amino acids: CSVDFLGLRSYNEQFF. CDR3 nucleotide sequence: TGCAGCGTTGATTTCCTAGGACTCCGCTCCTACAATGAGCAGTTCTTC.

The chain uses TRBV18 and TRBJ2-5; D is ambiguous. Per germline, CDR1 KGHSH and CDR2 LQKENI. V lost 0 bases and J 5 bases, leaving 13 bases between the germline ends. The CDR3 contains 15 residues. CDR3 loop: CASSPPEARGETQYF. The CDR3 bases are TGTGCCAGCTCACCACCGGAAGCTAGAGGCGAGACCCAGTACTTC.

The chain carries TRBV12-2 and TRBJ2-7; the table's D gene call, TRBD2, was not cross checked with the DNA. TRBV12-2 is termed a pseudogene. This CDR3 contains 14 residues. The CDR3 spells CASRAILRSYEQYF. As DNA, the CDR3 is TGTGCAAGTCGCGCCATACTGCGCTCCTACGAGCAGTACTTC.

V usage is TRBV6-5 and J usage is TRBJ2-3, with D possibly TRBD1 on 5 matching bases. Between the trimmed V and J ends, which lost 0 bases and 2 bases, there was a span of 9 bases. The CDR3 covers 15 residues. Germline CDR1 reads MNHEY; CDR2 reads SVGAGI. CDR3 protein: CASSYSDRTTDTQYF. CDR3 in DNA: TGTGCCAGCAGTTACTCCGACAGAACCACAGATACGCAGTATTTT.

The chain carries TRBV19 and TRBJ1-5, with a possible D match to TRBD1 (6 bases). The CDR3 is 15 amino acids. Germline CDR1 and CDR2: LNHDA and SQIVND (reference sequence). Trimming shortened V by 4 bases and J by 3 bases, and 13 bases separated the two germline ends. CDR3 amino acids: CASSTDSGTNQPQHF. The CDR3 nucleotides read TGTGCCAGTAGTACGGACAGTGGGACCAATCAGCCCCAGCATTTT.

The chain employs TRBV6-1 and TRBJ2-7, with D tentatively TRBD1 (7 bases). Germline V CDR1 and CDR2: MNHNS, SASEGT. CDR3 length equals 12 residues. Trimming stripped 3 bases from V and 6 bases from J, with 9 bases between. The CDR3 sequence: CASSDQGGEQYV. In DNA, the CDR3 is TGTGCCAGCAGTGACCAGGGGGGCGAGCAGTACGTC.

This chain uses TRBV28 with TRBJ1-5, with TRBD1 matching 8 bases. The CDR3 extends over 15 amino acids. V lost 6 bases, J lost 3 bases, and 7 bases stayed unmatched. The V gene's germline CDR1 is MDHEN and CDR2 SYDVKM. The CDR3 DNA reads TGTGCCAGCAGCCCCTACAGGGGGAACAATCAGCCCCAGCATTTT. Translation gives CASSPYRGNNQPQHF. The entire variable domain, with the rest obtained from reference TRBV28 and TRBJ1-5, is as follows: DVKVTQSSRYLVKRTGEKVFLECVQDMDHENMFWYRQDPGLGLRLIYFSYDVKMKEKGDIPEGYSVSREKKERFSLILESASTNQTSMYLCASSPYRGNNQPQHFGDGTRLSIL.

As DNA, the CDR3 is TGTGCCAGCAGTGAAGGGACAGGGTATGGCTACACCTTC. It is translated as CASSEGTGYGYTF. The chain has TRBV6-1 and TRBJ1-2; 8 nucleotides match TRBD1. With 1 base clipped from V and 5 bases from J, the junction kept 0 bases outside the gene matches. The CDR3 totals 13 residues. Per the germline V gene, CDR1 is MNHNS and CDR2 is SASEGT.

The rearrangement joins TRBV5-1 to TRBJ2-7; 12 bases align to TRBD1. Germline-derived CDR1 and CDR2 are SGHRS and YFSETQ. The CDR3 totals 18 residues. Trimming removed 3 bases from V and 1 base from J; junction bases left unmatched: 11. The chain's CDR3 is CASSSSGTGGDFSYEQYF. Written as DNA, the CDR3 is TGCGCCAGCAGCTCATCCGGGACAGGGGGCGATTTTTCCTACGAGCAGTACTTC.

There are a few counts of this clone. J is TRBJ1-1 and V is TRBV7-9; 7 bases fit TRBD1. The CDR3 sequence is 16 residues long. Germline CDR1 reads SEHNR; CDR2 reads FQNEAQ (reference sequence). V shed 4 bases, J shed 0 bases, and the junction held 8 bases outside the gene matches. CDR3 residues: CASSSPSTGMNTEAFF. The CDR3 nucleotides are TGTGCCAGCAGCTCCCCCTCGACAGGGATGAACACTGAAGCTTTCTTT. Variable domain in full (rest from reference TRBV7-9 and TRBJ1-1): DTGVSQNPRHKITKRGQNVTFRCDPISEHNRLYWYRQTLGQGPEFLTYFQNEAQLEKSRLLSDRFSAERPKGSFSTLEIQRTEQGDSAMYLCASSSPSTGMNTEAFFGQGTRLTVV.

This sequence joins TRBV6-6 and TRBJ1-6; TRBD1 matches at 10 bases. Trimming took 5 bases from V and 3 from J; bases not matched to a gene: 1. This CDR3 contains 15 residues. Per germline, CDR1 MNHNY and CDR2 SVGAGI (reference sequence). CDR3 residues: CASSRTGGYNSPLHF. DNA for the CDR3: TGTGCCAGCAGTCGGACAGGGGGCTATAATTCACCCCTCCACTTT.

The chain recombines TRBV19 with TRBJ2-7, with a tentative D call TRBD2 (6 bases). Per the germline V gene, CDR1 is LNHDA and CDR2 is SQIVND (reference sequence). The V end was cut by 6 bases, the J end by 9 bases, with 21 bases between. The CDR3 is 14 amino acids. In nucleotides, the CDR3 is TGTGCCAGTAGCCTCGGGGCATCCGAGCGGGTGCAGTACTTC. Encoded protein: CASSLGASERVQYF.

The chain employs TRBV11-3 and TRBJ2-2, with TRBD2 matching 12 bases. The CDR3 length is 16 residues. Looked up from germline, CDR1 is SGHNT and CDR2 is YENEEA. J gave up 4 bases and V 5 bases, and 5 bases lay outside the gene matches. The CDR3 spells CASSPQTSGSTGELFF. CDR3 sequence (DNA): TGTGCCAGCAGCCCTCAGACTAGCGGGAGCACCGGGGAGCTGTTTTTT. The full variable domain, completed using reference TRBV11-3 and TRBJ2-2, is EAGVVQSPRYKIIEKKQPVAFWCNPISGHNTLYWYLQNLGQGPELLIRYENEEAVDDSQLPKDRFSAERLKGVDSTLKIQPAELGDSAVYLCASSPQTSGSTGELFFGEGSRLTVL.

This chain joins TRBV27 and TRBJ2-1, with a possible D match to TRBD1 (6 bases). Between the trimmed V and J ends, which lost 3 bases and 5 bases, there was a span of 14 bases. CDR3 length: 15 residues. Germline CDR1 MNHEY, CDR2 SMNVEV (reference sequence). The CDR3 is CASSFPGQSHNEQFF. CDR3 DNA: TGTGCCAGCAGTTTCCCCGGACAGAGTCACAATGAGCAGTTCTTC.

As concerns this clone: This sample includes further DNA sequences coding for the same CDR3. V and J are TRBV27 and TRBJ2-1, with 7 positions matching TRBD2. J gave up 13 bases and V 5 bases, and 5 bases lay outside the gene matches. The CDR3 has 11 residues. Germline V gene sequence: CDR1 MNHEY, CDR2 SMNVEV (reference sequence). CDR3 region: CASSPGLVQFF. CDR3 DNA sequence: TGTGCCAGCAGTCCCGGACTAGTTCAGTTCTTC.

The chain couples TRBV7-3 to TRBJ1-1, with D uncertain. The CDR3 is 15 amino acids. The germline V gene encodes CDR1 SGHTA and CDR2 FQGTGA. Between the trimmed V and J ends, which lost 5 bases and 1 base, there was a span of 14 bases. The chain's CDR3 is CASSLIGGGNTEAFF. The CDR3 DNA is TGTGCCAGCAGCCTAATCGGTGGAGGGAACACTGAAGCTTTCTTT.

The chain joins TRBV6-5 to TRBJ2-6; D perhaps matches TRBD1 (6 bases). This CDR3 is built from 16 residues. V was shortened by 4 bases and J by 0 bases, with 10 bases between the two germline ends. Germline loops: CDR1 MNHEY, CDR2 SVGAGI. The CDR3 spells CASSSSRGSGANVLTF. DNA for the CDR3: TGTGCCAGCAGTTCATCCAGGGGCTCTGGGGCCAACGTCCTGACTTTC.

J is TRBJ2-1 and V is TRBV30, with 8 bases fitting TRBD1. The CDR3 sequence is 13 residues long. Germline assignment: CDR1 GTSNPN and CDR2 SVGIG (reference sequence). Unmatched junction bases numbered 2, after V lost 7 bases and J lost 0 bases. DNA for the CDR3: TGTGCCTCGACAGGGGTCTCCTACAATGAGCAGTTCTTC. Translation gives CASTGVSYNEQFF. Using reference TRBV30 and TRBJ2-1 for the parts outside the CDR3, the full variable domain is SQTIHQWPATLVQPVGSPLSLECTVEGTSNPNLYWYRQAAGRGLQLLFYSVGIGQISSEVPQNLSASRPQDRQFILSSKKLLLSDSGFYLCASTGVSYNEQFFGPGTRLTVL.

This chain connects TRBV9 to TRBJ2-7; 8 bases align to TRBD1. The trim removed 0 bases at V and 1 base at J, leaving 12 bases unmatched. Germline lookup yields CDR1 SGDLS and CDR2 YYNGEE. The CDR3 is made up of 18 amino acids. Here the CDR3 DNA reads TGTGCCAGCAGCGTAGTACCGAGTGGGGACAGGTCTTCCTACGAGCAGTACTTC. This gives the protein CASSVVPSGDRSSYEQYF.

In this sample, this clone turned up a few times. The chain recombines TRBV4-1 with TRBJ2-7, with D possibly being TRBD2 (5 bases). This CDR3 has 15 amino acids. CDR1 is MGHRA, CDR2 YSYEKL, per germline. The germline V and J ends were trimmed by 0 bases and 3 bases, with 12 bases remaining between them. Written as DNA, the CDR3 is TGCGCCAGCAGCCAAGATAGCGAAACGCGCTACGAGCAGTACGTC. Its protein is CASSQDSETRYEQYV.

This clone was found a few times. This rearrangement joins TRBV7-2 to TRBJ2-3; 14 nucleotides agree with TRBD2. V lost 5 bases to trimming and J lost 5 bases; unmatched junction nucleotides: 6. The CDR3 runs to 16 residues. Per the germline V gene, CDR1 is SGHTA and CDR2 is FQGNSA. The DNA of the CDR3 is TGTGCCAGCAGCCTTCGACTAGCGGGAGGGGGAGATACGCAGTATTTT. Its protein is CASSLRLAGGGDTQYF.

This rearrangement joins TRBV2 to TRBJ2-4, with TRBD1 identical over 7 bases. Germline values: CDR1 SNHLY, CDR2 FYNNEI. The junction had 5 bases not matched to a gene; V was cut back by 6 bases and J by 0 bases. The CDR3 is 15 amino acids. The DNA for the CDR3 is TGTGCCAGCAGGTGGACAGGAGTAGCCAAAAACATTCAGTACTTC. Translation gives CASRWTGVAKNIQYF.

The V call is TRBV11-2, the J call TRBJ2-2; 10 nucleotides line up with TRBD2. The CDR3 totals 15 residues. Germline V CDR1 and CDR2: SGHAT, FQNNGV. The J segment lost 3 bases and the V segment lost 10 bases, leaving 8 bases of the junction unmatched. The CDR3 region has the DNA TGTGCCATTCCCCCTAGCGGGAGCGACACCGGGGAGCTGTTTTTT. Translating it yields CAIPPSGSDTGELFF.

V gene TRBV7-3 combines with J gene TRBJ2-2, with TRBD2 matching over 7 bases. Per germline, CDR1 SGHTA and CDR2 FQGTGA. V shed 2 bases and J 4 bases; nucleotides not matched to a gene: 1. The CDR3 contains 14 residues. The CDR3 sequence: CASSLGLGTGELFF. As DNA, the CDR3 is TGTGCCAGCAGCTTAGGACTAGGCACCGGGGAGCTGTTTTTT. The full variable domain, completed using reference TRBV7-3 and TRBJ2-2, is GAGVSQTPSNKVTEKGKYVELRCDPISGHTALYWYRQSLGQGPEFLIYFQGTGAADDSGLPNDRFFAVRPEGSVSTLKIQRTERGDSAVYLCASSLGLGTGELFFGEGSRLTVL.

This chain connects TRBV5-1 to TRBJ1-1; maybe TRBD1 (5 bases). This CDR3 has 18 amino acids. The ends were cut back, 5 bases at V and 2 bases at J, with 25 bases in the middle. Germline V gene lookup returns CDR1 SGHRS and CDR2 YFSETQ. For the CDR3, the DNA is TGCGCCAGCAGTTCCGCCGGTCTCCGGACATACGCTAACACTGAAGCTTTCTTT. Its translation is CASSSAGLRTYANTEAFF. The whole variable domain, remainder taken from reference TRBV5-1 and TRBJ1-1, is KAGVTQTPRYLIKTRGQQVTLSCSPISGHRSVSWYQQTPGQGLQFLFEYFSETQRNKGNFPGRFSGRQFSNSRSEMNVSTLELGDSALYLCASSSAGLRTYANTEAFFGQGTRLTVV.

The rearrangement joins TRBV6-1 to TRBJ1-2; D not certain. Germline CDR1 and CDR2: MNHNS and SASEGT. CDR3 length equals 13 residues. The ends were cut back, 11 bases at V and 4 bases at J, with 17 bases in the middle. CDR3 sequence (DNA): TGTGCCGCCGGGTGGGTGGTCCCCTATGGCTACACCTTC. Amino acids: CAAGWVVPYGYTF.

This clone has only a few counts. This rearrangement joins TRBV19 to TRBJ1-2, with 8 bases aligning to TRBD1. The CDR3 spans 15 residues. The trim removed 5 bases at V and 6 bases at J, leaving 11 bases unmatched. Germline assignment: CDR1 LNHDA and CDR2 SQIVND (reference sequence). The CDR3 sequence is CASSSQGALLHGYTF. In DNA, the CDR3 is TGTGCCAGTAGTTCCCAGGGGGCGTTATTACATGGCTACACCTTC.